Shown below are 21 T cell receptor beta chains from a single sample sequenced in a study of blood T cell repertoires in COVID-19. Assay: immunoSEQ multiplex PCR; the TCRdb copy retains only in-frame clones and omits some. This table holds fewer than 350,000 clones, 89% found once. The sequenced sample was peripheral blood. The source of these receptors is a woman in her fifties or sixties with COVID-19, enrolled during active disease.

The J gene is TRBJ1-4, the V gene TRBV2, with D tentatively TRBD1 (6 bases). The CDR3 runs 12 residues. Deletions cut 6 bases from V and 5 bases from J, with 7 bases between. Germline V gene lookup returns CDR1 SNHLY and CDR2 FYNNEI. The CDR3 coding sequence is TGTGCCAGCAGGACAGGAAATGAAAAACTGTTTTTT. As protein: CASRTGNEKLFF. The full variable domain, with the rest looked up from reference TRBV2 and TRBJ1-4, is EPEVTQTPSHQVTQMGQEVILRCVPISNHLYFYWYRQILGQKVEFLVSFYNNEISEKSEIFDDQFSVERPDGSNFTLKIRSTKLEDSAMYFCASRTGNEKLFFGSGTQLSVL.

The chain recombines TRBV5-1 with TRBJ2-7, with 8 bases aligning to TRBD1. The CDR3 extends over 14 amino acids. The trim removed 3 bases at V and 3 bases at J, leaving 5 bases unmatched. In germline, CDR1 is SGHRS, CDR2 YFSETQ. The CDR3 loop is CASSSTGGNYEQYF. CDR3 bases: TGCGCCAGCAGCTCCACAGGGGGGAACTACGAGCAGTACTTC.

V gene TRBV18 combines with J gene TRBJ2-6; D is unresolved. Trimming shortened V by 1 base and J by 2 bases, and 6 bases separated the two germline ends. Germline-derived CDR1 and CDR2 are KGHSH and LQKENI. This CDR3 spans 15 amino acids. The CDR3 here is CASSPLTTGANVLTF. The CDR3 DNA follows: TGTGCCAGCTCACCACTCACAACTGGGGCCAACGTCCTGACTTTC. The full variable domain, rest sourced from reference TRBV18 and TRBJ2-6, is NAGVMQNPRHLVRRRGQEARLRCSPMKGHSHVYWYRQLPEEGLKFMVYLQKENIIDESGMPKERFSAEFPKEGPSILRIQQVVRGDSAAYFCASSPLTTGANVLTFGAGSRLTVL.

The V call is TRBV18, the J call TRBJ2-3; tentative D call: TRBD2 (5 bases). The ends were cut back, 3 bases at V and 3 bases at J, with 10 bases in the middle. Germline V gene sequence: CDR1 KGHSH, CDR2 LQKENI. The CDR3 has 14 residues. CDR3 DNA sequence: TGTGCCAGCTCACCGGGGAGCGTTACAGATACGCAGTATTTT. Amino acids: CASSPGSVTDTQYF. The full variable domain, its missing parts supplied by reference TRBV18 and TRBJ2-3, is NAGVMQNPRHLVRRRGQEARLRCSPMKGHSHVYWYRQLPEEGLKFMVYLQKENIIDESGMPKERFSAEFPKEGPSILRIQQVVRGDSAAYFCASSPGSVTDTQYFGPGTRLTVL.

This clone appeared once. The chain links TRBV5-1 to TRBJ1-1; D remains unclear. Trimming cost V 4 bases and J 13 bases, with 17 bases left between them. In germline, CDR1 is SGHRS, CDR2 YFSETQ. CDR3 size: 12 residues. CDR3 amino acids: CASSRKPELYFF. In DNA, the CDR3 is TGCGCCAGCAGCCGCAAGCCCGAGCTTTATTTCTTT.

The chain is built from TRBV9 and TRBJ2-1; D not resolved. Germline V gene lookup returns CDR1 SGDLS and CDR2 YYNGEE. V was trimmed by 0 bases and J by 10 bases, leaving 8 bases between them. The CDR3 is 12 residues long. The CDR3 reads CASSVGGLEQFF. For the CDR3, the DNA is TGTGCCAGCAGCGTAGGAGGCTTAGAGCAGTTCTTC. The whole variable domain, filled in from reference TRBV9 and TRBJ2-1, reads DSGVTQTPKHLITATGQRVTLRCSPRSGDLSVYWYQQSLDQGLQFLIQYYNGEERAKGNILERFSAQQFPDLHSELNLSSLELGDSALYFCASSVGGLEQFFGPGTRLTVL.

On this clone: Sequence at one end of the junction differs from germline and may be a read error. The chain uses TRBV12-3 or TRBV12-4 and TRBJ1-1; D may be TRBD1 (6 bases). The CDR3 covers 13 residues. In DNA form, the CDR3 reads TGTGCCAGCACGCGGTTGGGGACACGGACCGTAGAGTTT. It is translated as CASTRLGTRTVEF.

The chain carries TRBV19 and TRBJ1-3, with TRBD1 matching 7 bases. The CDR3 sequence is 14 residues long. From germline, CDR1 is LNHDA and CDR2 SQIVND (reference sequence). The V and J ends lost 9 bases and 4 bases, in that order; junction bases with no gene match: 9. In nucleotides, the CDR3 is TGTGCCAGCGGTCGGGACAGCGCAGGAAACACCATATATTTT. As protein: CASGRDSAGNTIYF.

J is TRBJ1-1 and V is TRBV9; 9 nucleotides align to TRBD1. Trimming cost V 5 bases and J 3 bases; bases outside gene matches: 8. Germline V gives CDR1 SGDLS, CDR2 YYNGEE. The CDR3 extends over 15 amino acids. CDR3 coding DNA: TGTGCCAGCAGTACAGGGGGCGCAGGGGACACTGAAGCTTTCTTT. Translating it yields CASSTGGAGDTEAFF.

This clone was seen more than once but under ten times. The chain is built from TRBV3-1 (or the pseudogene TRBV3-2) and TRBJ1-5; maybe TRBD1 (5 bases). V lost 2 bases to trimming and J lost 1 base, with 9 bases between them. CDR1 and CDR2 from the germline V gene are LGHDT and YNNKEL (reference sequence). CDR3 length: 15 amino acids. The CDR3 loop is CASSQKGLSNQPQHF. In DNA, the CDR3 is TGTGCCAGCAGCCAAAAGGGGCTGAGCAATCAGCCCCAGCATTTT.

This clone was seen once. V usage is TRBV9 and J usage is TRBJ1-1, with D possibly matching TRBD1 (5 bases). Between the trimmed V and J ends, which lost 4 bases and 4 bases, there was a span of 20 bases. This CDR3 is 16 amino acids long. Germline CDR1 and CDR2: SGDLS and YYNGEE. CDR3 amino acids: CASSPTPQGGGTEAFF. The CDR3 region has the DNA TGTGCCAGCAGCCCCACACCTCAGGGCGGGGGCACTGAAGCTTTCTTT.

The V call is TRBV25-1, the J call TRBJ1-6; D may be TRBD1 (6 bases). The V end lost 6 bases, the J end lost 10 bases, and 16 bases lay between the germline ends. This CDR3 spans 14 amino acids. Germline values: CDR1 MGHDK, CDR2 SYGVNS. The CDR3 region is CASRLQGANSPLHF. For the CDR3, the DNA is TGTGCCAGCAGGCTACAGGGTGCTAACTCACCCCTCCACTTT.

V usage is TRBV10-3 and J usage is TRBJ2-1; the match to TRBD1 covers 7 bases. Germline V gene data show CDR1 as ENHRY and CDR2 as SYGVKD. The ends lost 3 bases at V and 9 bases at J; junction bases unmatched: 14. The CDR3 has 16 amino acids. DNA of the CDR3: TGTGCCATCAGTGACCCCCCCAGGCAGGGGGTCGCTGAGCAGTTCTTC. Translation gives CAISDPPRQGVAEQFF.

This chain connects TRBV25-1 to TRBJ2-3, with D uncertain. From germline, CDR1 is MGHDK and CDR2 SYGVNS. Deletions cut 8 bases from V and 6 bases from J, with 9 bases between. This CDR3 spans 11 amino acids. CDR3 DNA sequence: TGTGCCAGCGCGGTAGCTGATACGCAGTATTTT. Protein sequence: CASAVADTQYF.

The V gene is TRBV28, the J gene TRBJ1-1; the match to TRBD1 covers 8 bases. Trimming removed 7 bases from V and 5 bases from J; junction bases left unmatched: 6. This CDR3 contains 13 residues. The germline gives CDR1 MDHEN, CDR2 SYDVKM. The CDR3 DNA reads as TGTGCCAGCATTAACAGGGGGAGGACTGAAGCTTTCTTT. Its protein is CASINRGRTEAFF.

This chain joins TRBV10-1 and TRBJ1-1; D is possibly TRBD1 (5 bases). Germline values: CDR1 WNHNN, CDR2 SYGVQD (reference sequence). V lost 2 bases, J lost 3 bases, and 10 bases lay in between. The CDR3 runs 14 residues. The CDR3: CASSELRGDTEAFF. CDR3 DNA: TGCGCCAGCAGTGAGCTTCGGGGGGACACTGAAGCTTTCTTT.

This clone occurred a few times. This rearrangement joins TRBV5-1 to TRBJ1-4; 9 bases align to TRBD1. The V gene end was trimmed by 5 bases and the J gene end by 8 bases; junction bases not matched to a gene: 10. Germline CDR1 reads SGHRS; CDR2 reads YFSETQ. This CDR3 has 15 amino acids. CDR3 in amino acids: CASSQSTGGREKLFF. CDR3 nucleotide sequence: TGCGCCAGCAGTCAGTCGACAGGGGGGCGGGAAAAACTGTTTTTT.

The V and J genes are TRBV5-1 and TRBJ2-3; 7 bases match TRBD1. This CDR3 has 17 residues. Germline CDR1 and CDR2: SGHRS and YFSETQ. The V segment lost 0 bases and the J segment 3 bases; nucleotides outside the gene matches: 10. For the CDR3, the DNA is TGCGCCAGCAGCTTGGGGTGGAGCAGGGGGTATACAGATACGCAGTATTTT. It yields the protein CASSLGWSRGYTDTQYF.

V usage is TRBV18 and J usage is TRBJ2-1; TRBD2 aligns across 10 bases. CDR1 and CDR2 from the germline V gene are KGHSH and LQKENI. This CDR3 is 17 amino acids long. Trimming cost V 3 bases and J 6 bases; bases outside gene matches: 11. CDR3 region: CASSPEESGGAFNEQFF. CDR3 in DNA: TGTGCCAGCTCACCTGAAGAGAGCGGGGGGGCCTTCAATGAGCAGTTCTTC.

Only one count was recorded for this clone. This chain uses TRBV4-1 with TRBJ1-1, with D perhaps matching TRBD1 (5 bases). Trimming removed 4 bases at V and 0 bases at J, with 12 bases between. The germline CDR1 and CDR2 sequences are MGHRA and YSYEKL. The CDR3 has 15 residues. The CDR3 sequence is CASSRDQGLNTEAFF. CDR3 nucleotide sequence: TGCGCCAGCAGCCGGGATCAGGGATTGAACACTGAAGCTTTCTTT.

This chain uses TRBV5-5 with TRBJ1-1; 10 bases agree with TRBD1. Germline V gives CDR1 SGHKS, CDR2 YYEKEE (reference sequence). Trimming removed 4 bases from V and 5 bases from J; junction bases left unmatched: 5. The CDR3 consists of 14 residues. The CDR3: CASSPTGGLTEAFF. In DNA, the CDR3 is TGTGCCAGCAGCCCGACAGGGGGCTTGACTGAAGCTTTCTTT.